One sample yielded the 21 T cell receptor beta chains listed below, sequenced in a study of CD8+ T cells in alopecia areata. Extracted RNA was reverse transcribed, and the resulting cDNA served as sequencing template. The assay was immunoSEQ multiplex PCR, and TCRdb's table has in-frame clones only and misses some. The sample shows about 110,000 clones, around 55% of them seen only once. Sequenced input: CD8+ T cells sorted from blood. The receptors stem from a human donor in good health.

The chain joins TRBV6-4 to TRBJ2-5; D is uncertain. The CDR3 loop spans 9 amino acids. Trimming removed 7 bases from V and 3 bases from J, with 0 bases in between. CDR1 MRHNA and CDR2 SNTAGT come from the germline V gene. The CDR3 DNA reads as TGTGCCAGCAAAGAGACCCAGTACTTC. This sequence encodes CASKETQYF.

Points on this clone: Different DNA sequences within this sample yield the same CDR3. DNA of the CDR3: TGCGCCAGCAGCCAAGACAGGGGCTCTGGGGCCAACGTCCTGACTTTC. This gives the protein CASSQDRGSGANVLTF. This chain links TRBV4-3 with TRBJ2-6, with TRBD1 as a possible D gene (6 bases). Trimming removed 0 bases at V and 0 bases at J, with 6 bases between. The CDR3 extends over 16 amino acids. The germline gives CDR1 LGHNA, CDR2 YSLEER.

This clone was seen a few times. The chain uses TRBV9 and TRBJ2-5; 10 bases align to TRBD1. Germline V gene sequence: CDR1 SGDLS, CDR2 YYNGEE. CDR3 length: 15 residues. V was clipped by 0 bases and J by 3 bases; unmatched bases: 2. CDR3 residues: CASSVVGTGEETQYF. In nucleotides, the CDR3 is TGTGCCAGCAGCGTAGTAGGGACAGGGGAAGAGACCCAGTACTTC.

The DNA for the CDR3 is TGCGCCAGCAGCTTACGGCATAGGACAGAGAATATGAACACTGAAGCTTTCTTT. Translated: CASSLRHRTENMNTEAFF. The chain couples TRBV5-1 to TRBJ1-1; D might be TRBD1 (6 bases). This CDR3 spans 18 amino acids. In germline, CDR1 is SGHRS, CDR2 YFSETQ. V was trimmed by 2 bases and J by 0 bases, leaving 20 bases between them.

This chain links TRBV7-2 with TRBJ2-5; the D gene is possibly TRBD2 (5 bases). V lost 4 bases and J lost 3, with 12 bases in between. The germline V gene encodes CDR1 SGHTA and CDR2 FQGNSA. The CDR3 is 14 residues long. The CDR3 coding sequence is TGTGCCAGCAGCTCCCCCGGGATGGAAGAGACCCAGTACTTC. The encoded protein is CASSSPGMEETQYF. Full variable domain (rest looked up from reference TRBV7-2 and TRBJ2-5): GAGVSQSPSNKVTEKGKDVELRCDPISGHTALYWYRQSLGQGLEFLIYFQGNSAPDKSGLPSDRFSAERTGGSVSTLTIQRTQQEDSAVYLCASSSPGMEETQYFGPGTRLLVL.

This chain joins TRBV29-1 and TRBJ2-7; TRBD2 aligns across 10 bases. CDR3 length: 15 residues. The junction had 11 bases not matched to a gene; V was cut back by 6 bases and J by 3 bases. The germline V gene encodes CDR1 SQVTM and CDR2 ANQGSEA. CDR3 amino acids: CSVGLAGASYYEQYF. For the CDR3, the DNA is TGCAGCGTGGGTCTAGCGGGGGCCTCTTACTACGAGCAGTACTTC.

The rearrangement uses TRBV5-5 and TRBJ2-3, with 12 bases identical to TRBD2. The CDR3 contains 16 residues. Germline V gives CDR1 SGHKS, CDR2 YYEKEE (reference sequence). V lost 4 bases, J lost 4 bases, and 7 bases stayed unmatched. This chain's CDR3 is CASSQDGTSGPDTQYF. CDR3 sequence (DNA): TGTGCCAGCAGCCAAGACGGGACTAGCGGGCCAGATACGCAGTATTTT.

The table lists this clone with a few counts. The rearrangement joins TRBV27 to TRBJ2-1, with 9 positions matching TRBD2. In germline, CDR1 is MNHEY, CDR2 SMNVEV (reference sequence). There are 14 residues in the CDR3. V gave up 2 bases and J gave up 8 bases; unmatched junction bases: 4. The CDR3: CASSLGGGGHEQFF. DNA for the CDR3: TGTGCCAGCAGTTTAGGCGGGGGGGGCCATGAGCAGTTCTTC.

This clone came up a few times. This rearrangement joins TRBV29-1 to TRBJ2-3, with D hard to call. Looked up from germline, CDR1 is SQVTM and CDR2 is ANQGSEA. V lost 6 bases to trimming and J lost 2 bases, with 12 bases between them. The CDR3 loop spans 13 amino acids. The CDR3 here is CSVDPGATDTQYF. The CDR3 nucleotides are TGCAGCGTCGACCCGGGCGCCACAGATACGCAGTATTTT.

V usage is TRBV5-1 and J usage is TRBJ1-1; 8 nucleotides agree with TRBD1. This CDR3 is built from 15 residues. Germline CDR1 is SGHRS and CDR2 is YFSETQ. J lost 4 bases, V lost 3 bases, and 8 bases had no gene match. CDR3 region: CASSYGQGGGTEAFF. CDR3 bases: TGCGCCAGCAGCTATGGACAGGGAGGTGGCACTGAAGCTTTCTTT. The full variable domain, in which reference TRBV5-1 and TRBJ1-1 provide the parts outside the CDR3, is KAGVTQTPRYLIKTRGQQVTLSCSPISGHRSVSWYQQTPGQGLQFLFEYFSETQRNKGNFPGRFSGRQFSNSRSEMNVSTLELGDSALYLCASSYGQGGGTEAFFGQGTRLTVV.

The rearrangement joins TRBV27 to TRBJ2-7; D is undetermined. Germline V gives CDR1 MNHEY, CDR2 SMNVEV (reference sequence). The V and J ends lost 0 bases and 0 bases respectively, with 6 bases between them. The CDR3 contains 14 residues. The CDR3 loop reads CASSLSVSSYEQYF. DNA for the CDR3: TGTGCCAGCAGTTTATCGGTCAGCTCCTACGAGCAGTACTTC.

This clone was seen a few times. This chain connects TRBV10-3 to TRBJ1-4, with D hard to call. V shed 2 bases and J shed 11 bases, with 12 bases lying between them. The CDR3 spans 13 residues. CDR1 is ENHRY and CDR2 is SYGVKD in the germline V gene. The CDR3 nucleotides are TGTGCCATCAGTGAGGTATTGGTGGCGAAACTGTTTTTT. The encoded protein is CAISEVLVAKLFF.

The sample holds one count of this clone. This sequence joins TRBV20-1 and TRBJ1-1; D gene ambiguous. Germline V gives CDR1 DFQATT, CDR2 SNEGSKA (reference sequence). The CDR3 runs 11 residues. In nucleotides, the CDR3 is TGCAGCGCCCGGTTGGACACTGAAGCTTTCTTT. Its protein is CSARLDTEAFF.

This rearrangement joins TRBV29-1 to TRBJ2-7; 10 nucleotides align to TRBD1. The CDR3 is 14 residues long. CDR1 SQVTM and CDR2 ANQGSEA come from the germline V gene. The V gene end was trimmed by 6 bases and the J gene end by 0 bases; junction bases not matched to a gene: 5. The CDR3 spells CSVAGTGVSYEQYF. In DNA, the CDR3 is TGCAGCGTGGCAGGGACAGGGGTCTCCTACGAGCAGTACTTC.

The CDR3 is CASSQEGPRVGSETQYF. For the CDR3, the DNA is TGCGCCAGCAGCCAAGAGGGACCTAGGGTGGGGTCGGAGACCCAGTACTTC. The chain combines TRBV4-3 with TRBJ2-5; possibly TRBD1 or TRBD2 for D (5 bases each). The CDR3 runs to 17 residues. Germline V gene lookup returns CDR1 LGHNA and CDR2 YSLEER. V was cut by 0 bases and J by 5 bases, with 19 bases left in between.

This clone has only a few counts. V usage is TRBV4-1 and J usage is TRBJ2-1; D is unclear. The CDR3 is 18 amino acids. Trimming pared 0 bases from V and 0 bases from J, leaving 15 bases between. From germline, CDR1 is MGHRA and CDR2 YSYEKL. The CDR3 region has the DNA TGCGCCAGCAGCCAAGACTTTCTGGCCTACCCCTCCTACAATGAGCAGTTCTTC. Its translation: CASSQDFLAYPSYNEQFF.

The chain recombines TRBV19 with TRBJ2-3, with 11 bases lining up with TRBD1. V dropped 4 bases and J dropped 3; count of bases not matched to a gene: 6. The CDR3 consists of 16 residues. Germline assignment: CDR1 LNHDA and CDR2 SQIVND (reference sequence). CDR3 residues: CASSTRTGGKTDTQYF. CDR3 nucleotide sequence: TGTGCCAGTAGTACACGGACAGGGGGCAAGACAGATACGCAGTATTTT.

This rearrangement joins TRBV5-1 to TRBJ2-7; 9 nucleotides match TRBD1. The V gene's germline CDR1 is SGHRS and CDR2 YFSETQ. This CDR3 comprises 14 residues. V lost 4 bases, J lost 3 bases, and 5 bases stayed unmatched. CDR3 nucleotides: TGCGCCAGCAGCACCGGGACAGGGCTCTACGAGCAGTACTTC. The encoded protein is CASSTGTGLYEQYF.

The genes are TRBV9 and TRBJ1-4; D gene uncertain. V dropped 0 bases and J dropped 0 bases, with 12 bases sitting between them. Germline-derived CDR1 and CDR2 are SGDLS and YYNGEE. This CDR3 has 17 residues. The CDR3 DNA reads TGTGCCAGCAGCGTAGCTGTTACAGAGACAACTAATGAAAAACTGTTTTTT. Translation: CASSVAVTETTNEKLFF. The full variable domain, completed using reference TRBV9 and TRBJ1-4, is DSGVTQTPKHLITATGQRVTLRCSPRSGDLSVYWYQQSLDQGLQFLIQYYNGEERAKGNILERFSAQQFPDLHSELNLSSLELGDSALYFCASSVAVTETTNEKLFFGSGTQLSVL.

This chain connects TRBV7-3 to TRBJ2-3; 8 bases map to TRBD1. Germline V gene lookup returns CDR1 SGHTA and CDR2 FQGTGA. The trim removed 2 bases at V and 4 bases at J, leaving 5 bases unmatched. This CDR3 is built from 15 residues. The CDR3 sequence: CASSLATGEADTQYF. The CDR3 nucleotides read TGTGCCAGCAGCTTAGCGACAGGGGAAGCAGATACGCAGTATTTT.

The chain is built from TRBV27 and TRBJ2-7, with 8 bases matching TRBD1. The junction had 5 bases not matched to a gene; V was cut back by 5 bases and J by 2 bases. From germline, CDR1 is MNHEY and CDR2 SMNVEV (reference sequence). There are 14 residues in the CDR3. CDR3 amino acids: CASSPGQEPYEQYF. The CDR3, as DNA: TGTGCCAGCAGTCCGGGACAGGAACCCTACGAGCAGTACTTC.